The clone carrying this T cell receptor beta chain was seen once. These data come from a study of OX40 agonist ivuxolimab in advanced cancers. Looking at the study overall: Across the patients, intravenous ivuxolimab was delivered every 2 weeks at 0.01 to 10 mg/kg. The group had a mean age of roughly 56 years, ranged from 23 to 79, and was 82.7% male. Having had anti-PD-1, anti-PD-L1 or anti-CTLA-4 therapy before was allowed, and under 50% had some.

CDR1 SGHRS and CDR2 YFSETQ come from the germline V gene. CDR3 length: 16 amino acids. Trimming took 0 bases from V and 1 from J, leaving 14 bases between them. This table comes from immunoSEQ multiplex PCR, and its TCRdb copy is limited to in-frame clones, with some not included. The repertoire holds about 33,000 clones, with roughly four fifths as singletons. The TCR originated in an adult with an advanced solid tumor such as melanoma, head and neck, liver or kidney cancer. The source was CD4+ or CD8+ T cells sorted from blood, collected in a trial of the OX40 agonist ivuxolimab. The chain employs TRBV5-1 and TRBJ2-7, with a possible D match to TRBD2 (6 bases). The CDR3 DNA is TGCGCCAGCAGCTTGGGTTCGGGGACTCCTTCCTACGAGCAGTACTTC. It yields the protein CASSLGSGTPSYEQYF.